Reported below is one T cell receptor beta chain. Seattle's cohort entered during active infection and was followed longitudinally. Trimming pared 4 bases from V and 0 bases from J, leaving 15 bases between. Germline assignment: CDR1 SEHNR and CDR2 FQNEAQ (reference sequence). The CDR3 extends over 17 amino acids. Per the authors' pipeline: Amplified reference gene primers provided the basis for estimating nucleated cell counts. Profiled with immunoSEQ multiplex PCR; TCRdb holds only in-frame clones, not every one. V, J and clone size reflect that table, while D and trimming were determined from the DNA. The profile covers tens of thousands of clones, with around 85% appearing a single time and 16% taken by the ten largest. The data were obtained in a study of blood T cell repertoires in COVID-19. Study-wide context: Samples of COVID-19 (acute and convalescent) were obtained from the United States, Italy and Spain. PBMCs, B-cell-depleted T cells, or T cells were the source of the cDNA or gDNA that made up the material.

Sequencing was performed on peripheral blood. The chain is built from TRBV7-9 and TRBJ1-4; no clear D gene. The TCR originated in a man aged 35-49 years with COVID-19, enrolled during active disease. CDR3 sequence (DNA): TGTGCCAGCAGCTCCTTAGGTAGACAAGCAACTAATGAAAAACTGTTTTTT. Encoded protein: CASSSLGRQATNEKLFF.